This is a list of T cell receptor beta chains from one sample in a study of CD8 T cells in ankylosing spondylitis. Via MiXCR, TCRdb re-called the 5' RACE reads, giving one row per CDR3 protein. This sample has 350,000 to 400,000 distinct CDR3 sequences, with about 20% found just once. The specimen sequenced was blood, either unsorted or a sorted T cell fraction (not recorded which). These receptors were obtained from a male donor with ankylosing spondylitis or in good health (not recorded which). The CDR3 runs from the conserved cysteine through the conserved F or W. The D gene is left open where the match is weak. Only part of the rows carry a size: once, few, many, or a class if the clone is expanded.

v_call	d_call	clone_size	cdr3_length	j_call	cdr3_aa	cdr3_nt
TRBV29-1	-	many	14	TRBJ2-6	CSDSDMSGANVLTF	TGCAGCGATTCCGACATGTCTGGGGCCAACGTCCTGACTTTC
TRBV5-1	TRBD1	once	15	TRBJ2-1	CASSLTDRNYNEQFF	TGCGCCAGCAGCTTAACGGACAGGAACTACAATGAGCAGTTCTTC
TRBV5-1	-	few	13	TRBJ1-2	CASPCQGDYGYTF	TGCGCCAGCCCGTGTCAAGGGGACTATGGCTACACCTTC
TRBV6-5	-	-	16	TRBJ2-7	CASSYSWDSDSYEQYF	TGTGCCAGCAGTTACTCCTGGGACTCCGACTCCTACGAGCAGTACTTC
TRBV28	-	few	15	TRBJ2-3	CASNRGDGETDTQYF	TGTGCCAGCAACAGAGGGGACGGAGAAACAGATACGCAGTATTTT
TRBV12-3/TRBV12-4	TRBD1	few	18	TRBJ1-1	CASRDRTGQGGMNTEAFF	TGTGCCAGCAGAGATCGTACAGGACAGGGTGGCATGAACACTGAAGCTTTCTTT
TRBV20-1	TRBD2	-	13	TRBJ2-1	CSARVPGGPKQFF	TGCAGTGCTAGAGTCCCGGGGGGGCCTAAGCAGTTCTTC
TRBV15	-	few	14	TRBJ2-7	CATSRDRDLYEQYF	TGTGCCACCAGCAGAGACCGGGACTTATACGAGCAGTACTTC
TRBV7-8	-	-	15	TRBJ2-2	CASSSLDINTGELFF	TGTGCCAGCAGCTCCCTCGACATAAACACCGGGGAGCTGTTTTTT
TRBV20-1	-	-	14	TRBJ1-1	CSANNREGGTEAFF	TGCAGTGCTAATAACAGGGAAGGCGGCACTGAAGCTTTCTTT
TRBV3-1	-	few	12	TRBJ2-7	CASSQDDGEQYF	TGTGCCAGCAGCCAAGACGACGGGGAGCAGTACTTC
TRBV12-3/TRBV12-4	TRBD1	few	14	TRBJ2-3	CASTGTGGSDTQYF	TGTGCCAGCACGGGGACAGGGGGCAGTGATACGCAGTATTTT
TRBV12-3/TRBV12-4	TRBD1	few	15	TRBJ1-4	CASSLDRVSNEKLFF	TGTGCCAGCAGCCTCGACAGGGTTTCTAATGAAAAACTGTTTTTT
TRBV24-1	-	-	13	TRBJ2-3	CATSETSTDTQYF	TGTGCCACCAGTGAAACTAGCACAGATACGCAGTATTTT
TRBV24-1	-	-	16	TRBJ2-7	CATSDPDRTGSYEQYF	TGTGCCACCAGTGATCCCGACAGGACCGGTTCCTACGAGCAGTACTTC
TRBV11-2	-	few	14	TRBJ2-1	CASSFGSGNNEQFF	TGTGCCAGCAGCTTTGGTAGCGGTAACAATGAGCAGTTCTTC
TRBV20-1	TRBD1	few	15	TRBJ2-1	CSARAGTGGSNEQFF	TGCAGTGCTAGGGCCGGGACAGGGGGCTCCAATGAGCAGTTCTTC
TRBV20-1	-	few	13	TRBJ1-1	CSARVRGDTEAFF	TGCAGTGCTAGAGTCAGGGGAGACACTGAAGCTTTCTTT
TRBV6-5	-	-	15	TRBJ2-7	CASSYSDIPRGEQYF	TGTGCCAGCAGTTACTCGGACATTCCCAGGGGCGAGCAGTACTTC
TRBV7-9	-	-	15	TRBJ2-7	CASSTSLGQSYEQYF	TGTGCCAGCAGCACGAGCCTTGGACAGTCCTACGAGCAGTACTTC
TRBV15	-	few	14	TRBJ2-7	CATSRDWALGEQYF	TGTGCCACCAGCAGAGATTGGGCCCTAGGTGAGCAGTACTTC
TRBV7-6	TRBD2	-	15	TRBJ2-1	CASSLPGGAGNEQFF	TGTGCCAGCAGCTTACCCGGGGGGGCTGGCAATGAGCAGTTCTTC
TRBV29-1	-	few	12	TRBJ2-1	CSEISVYNEQFF	TGCAGCGAAATTAGTGTCTACAATGAGCAGTTCTTC
TRBV4-2	-	-	16	TRBJ2-2	CASSQEGQMNTGELFF	TGTGCCAGCAGCCAAGAGGGGCAGATGAACACCGGGGAGCTGTTTTTT
TRBV4-1	TRBD1	-	20	TRBJ2-2	CASSQEGGTGGIGNTGELFF	TGCGCCAGCAGCCAAGAGGGCGGGACAGGGGGGATCGGGAACACCGGGGAGCTGTTTTTT
TRBV15	TRBD2	-	15	TRBJ2-7	CATGERGERTYEQYF	TGTGCCACTGGGGAGCGGGGGGAAAGAACCTACGAGCAGTACTTC
TRBV4-1	TRBD1	-	15	TRBJ2-7	CASSHLGGLGDEQYF	TGCGCCAGCAGCCACTTAGGGGGCCTAGGGGACGAGCAGTACTTC
TRBV12-3/TRBV12-4	-	many	13	TRBJ2-5	CASRDGIQETQYF	TGTGCCAGCAGGGACGGTATCCAAGAGACCCAGTACTTC
TRBV7-8	-	-	15	TRBJ2-5	CASRRGGGHRETQYF	TGTGCCAGCAGACGCGGAGGGGGCCACAGGGAGACCCAGTACTTC
TRBV12-3/TRBV12-4	-	once	14	TRBJ2-2	CATILGWNTGELFF	TGTGCCACCATTTTAGGGTGGAACACCGGGGAGCTGTTTTTT
TRBV7-9	-	once	17	TRBJ2-7	CASSPPLVGQYSYEQYF	TGTGCCAGCAGCCCTCCCTTGGTAGGACAATATTCCTACGAGCAGTACTTC
TRBV20-1	-	many	16	TRBJ2-7	CSARDFAGQLSSEQYF	TGCAGTGCTAGAGACTTTGCGGGACAGCTCTCCTCCGAGCAGTACTTC
TRBV6-1	TRBD1	-	15	TRBJ2-2	CASRRQGWDTGELFF	TGTGCCAGCAGGCGACAGGGTTGGGACACCGGGGAGCTGTTTTTT
TRBV5-1	-	few	16	TRBJ2-7	CASSLGLTASTYEQYF	TGCGCCAGCAGCTTGGGATTGACGGCATCCACCTACGAGCAGTACTTC
TRBV29-1	-	few	13	TRBJ2-1	CSVEPAAGNEQFF	TGCAGCGTTGAGCCGGCCGCTGGAAATGAGCAGTTCTTC
TRBV29-1	-	-	15	TRBJ2-6	CSVMGLKAGANVLTF	TGCAGCGTTATGGGACTGAAAGCTGGGGCCAACGTCCTGACTTTC
TRBV5-1	-	few	14	TRBJ2-2	CASSLAAEAGELFF	TGCGCCAGCAGCTTGGCGGCTGAGGCCGGGGAGCTGTTTTTT
TRBV12-3/TRBV12-4	-	many	12	TRBJ2-3	CASSLLADTQYF	TGTGCCAGCAGTTTACTCGCAGATACGCAGTATTTT
TRBV12-3/TRBV12-4	-	many	14	TRBJ2-3	CASSSGLSTDTQYF	TGTGCCAGCAGTTCTGGACTCAGCACAGATACGCAGTATTTT
TRBV7-2	-	many	15	TRBJ2-7	CASSFGIGGIYEQYF	TGTGCCAGCAGCTTCGGTATTGGGGGGATCTACGAGCAGTACTTC
TRBV29-1	-	-	13	TRBJ1-2	CSVDDHSNYGYTF	TGCAGCGTTGACGACCATTCTAACTATGGCTACACCTTC
TRBV6-5	TRBD1	few	17	TRBJ2-2	CASSYHQGDRLTGELFF	TGTGCCAGCAGTTACCACCAGGGGGACCGGTTGACCGGGGAGCTGTTTTTT
TRBV6-1	-	-	12	TRBJ2-7	CASTGATYEQYF	TGTGCCAGCACGGGCGCCACCTACGAGCAGTACTTC
TRBV12-3/TRBV12-4	-	-	14	TRBJ2-3	CASSAPSGSDTQYF	TGTGCCAGCAGTGCCCCGAGTGGGTCAGATACGCAGTATTTT
TRBV4-2	-	once	13	TRBJ2-7	CASSQAAGYEQYF	TGTGCCAGCAGCCAAGCGGCGGGCTACGAGCAGTACTTC
TRBV28	-	-	15	TRBJ1-1	CASSLLRETNTEAFF	TGTGCCAGCAGTTTACTGCGGGAAACAAACACTGAAGCTTTCTTT
TRBV12-3/TRBV12-4	TRBD1	many	12	TRBJ1-1	CASSSEDRAAFF	TGTGCCAGCAGTTCCGAGGACAGGGCCGCTTTCTTT
TRBV29-1	-	-	12	TRBJ2-7	CSALKSGYEQYF	TGCAGCGCCCTAAAGAGTGGCTACGAGCAGTACTTC
TRBV6-5	-	many	13	TRBJ1-1	CASSYLAGSEAFF	TGTGCCAGCAGTTACTTAGCAGGGTCTGAAGCTTTCTTT
TRBV5-6	TRBD1	-	14	TRBJ2-1	CASSFGTVYNEQFF	TGTGCCAGCAGCTTCGGGACAGTCTACAATGAGCAGTTCTTC
TRBV12-3/TRBV12-4	TRBD2	-	13	TRBJ2-7	CASAGGTYYEQYF	TGTGCCAGCGCGGGGGGAACTTACTACGAGCAGTACTTC
TRBV11-2	TRBD1	-	18	TRBJ2-1	CASSLEPYGTGSYNEQFF	TGTGCCAGCAGCTTGGAACCCTACGGGACAGGGTCGTACAATGAGCAGTTCTTC
TRBV2	-	few	17	TRBJ2-7	CASSEAGWDTHIYEQYF	TGTGCCAGCAGTGAAGCTGGTTGGGACACACACATCTACGAGCAGTACTTC
TRBV2	TRBD1	-	15	TRBJ2-7	CASSPRTGSVLEQYF	TGTGCCAGCAGTCCGCGGACAGGGTCGGTCCTCGAGCAGTACTTC